In its sample, the clone carrying this TCR beta chain was seen once. The sample comes from a study of control samples from healthy donors and cancer patients. Sequenced by immunoSEQ multiplex PCR; TCRdb stores in-frame clones only, minus some. The table records some 79,000 clones, roughly 87% of them present only once. This CDR3 contains 19 residues. V was cut by 0 bases and J by 2 bases, with 22 bases left in between. Germline V gene sequence: CDR1 MRHNA, CDR2 SNTAGT. The source is a woman in her 50s in good health. The chain carries TRBV6-4 and TRBJ2-5; D may be TRBD2 (5 bases). Specimen: blood. The CDR3 region is CASSDSMALIRGRQETQYF. As DNA, the CDR3 is TGTGCCAGCAGTGACTCGATGGCCCTGATTCGGGGTCGGCAAGAGACCCAGTACTTC.